The rows below give T cell receptor beta chains drawn from one sample of a study of OX40 agonist ivuxolimab in advanced cancers. Sequencing used immunoSEQ multiplex PCR; TCRdb keeps in-frame clones, though not all of them. The table lists tens of thousands of clones, approximately 80% of them singletons. The sequencing used CD4+ or CD8+ T cells sorted from blood, collected in a trial of the OX40 agonist ivuxolimab. These receptors were collected from an adult with an advanced solid tumor such as melanoma, head and neck, liver or kidney cancer. The conserved cysteine and the conserved F or W are not part of the CDR3 here. Each record gives: CDR3 protein, V gene, CDR3 length.

ASSIGGLASSYNEQF TRBV19 15
ASSVGGKVGDTEAF TRBV9 14
ASSFGGPTDTQY TRBV5-6 12
ASSGTLYSYEQY TRBV19 12
ASSPRLAGGEETQY TRBV13 14
SVEWVSYTDTQY TRBV29-1 12
ASSYSMDRGFEQY TRBV6-6 13
ASSSTGPDTQY TRBV7-9 11
ASSPRDGSYEQY TRBV21-1 12
ATSRTGDTEAF TRBV28 11
ASSLGSQETQY TRBV5-4 11
ASSSRGQGMNTEAF TRBV5-1 14
ASSGSSGYT TRBV9 9
AWTGGSGNTIY TRBV30 11
ASSEWSRGETQY TRBV25-1 12
ASSQRIPGELF TRBV4-1 11
ASSYSLASWELF TRBV6-5 12
ASSPVKGAGNTEAF TRBV7-2 14
ASSQDHVGGVGEKLF TRBV5-6 15
ASSEALAGLTDTQY TRBV2 14
ASSSTLAEHAYEQY TRBV6-6 14
ASSSGGYEQY TRBV6-6 10
ASSLGPRGGLDTQY TRBV7-7 14
SAGTSGTSTDTQY TRBV29-1 13
ASSSGSGNEQF TRBV5-1 11
ASSSVGEETQY TRBV5-4 11
ASSPGPNYEQY TRBV5-4 11
ASRSDPPGNQPQH TRBV27 13
ASGSGFPQETQY TRBV12-5 12
ASSQDRGGYEQY TRBV4-1 12
ASSPGTGVLNEQF TRBV11-3 13
ASSSSTGELDTEAF TRBV27 14
ASSLVAPGNTIY TRBV5-1 12
AWTGDRGDQPQH TRBV30 12
ASRLLYEQY TRBV2 9
ASSPLAPGLYYGYT TRBV7-8 14
ASSFLRTPRNEQF TRBV27 13
ASSVQGRNSPLH TRBV9 12
ASPLGAEETQY TRBV19 11
ASSIAHGSNTEAF TRBV19 13
ASREHRGEAF TRBV12-2 10
ASSLVLVTYNEQF TRBV7-9 13
ASSGTGDNEKLF TRBV4-1 12
ASSMGTGGAVSDTQY TRBV19 15
ASSQDRETTSSYEQY TRBV4-3 15
ASSSSWGAGETQY TRBV5-1 13
ASTKETGELF TRBV6-6 10
ASSSLDRSYEQY TRBV27 12
ASSGGHRGPGELF TRBV9 13
ASSGGAAWSSYEQY TRBV9 14
SVQQGYEQY TRBV29-1 9
ASTYEQY TRBV19 7
ASSYGSTDTQY TRBV27 11
ASSLQLYNEQF TRBV27 11
ASSEPRETQY TRBV25-1 10